These 28 T cell receptor beta chains came from one sample sequenced in a study of CD8 T cells in Susac syndrome. Reverse transcription used roughly 0.5 to 1 ug RNA and random hexamers. From the immunoSEQ multiplex PCR reads, TCRdb called clonotypes with MiXCR, one entry per CDR3 protein. The sample holds approximately 140,000 distinct CDR3 sequences, 75% to 90% seen once. What was sequenced was CD8+ T cells from PBMCs. These receptors were collected from a human donor with multiple sclerosis.

V is TRBV12-3 or TRBV12-4 and J is TRBJ2-2, with TRBD2 matching 7 bases. The CDR3 loop spans 15 amino acids. V was clipped by 5 bases and J by 6 bases; unmatched bases: 9. The CDR3 region has the DNA TGTGCCAGCAGTATACGGACTAGTCCGGCCGGGGAGCTGTTTTTT. Translated, it gives CASSIRTSPAGELFF.

The J gene is TRBJ2-3, the V gene TRBV3-1, with 9 nucleotides matching TRBD2. Germline V CDR1 and CDR2: LGHDT, YNNKEL (reference sequence). The J segment lost 15 bases and the V segment lost 6 bases, leaving 7 bases of the junction unmatched. The CDR3 extends over 11 amino acids. The CDR3 sequence: CASSSGTSKYF. Here the CDR3 DNA reads TGTGCCAGCAGTTCCGGGACTAGCAAATATTTT.

This CDR3 reads CASSPGALSNDTQYF. CDR3 nucleotides: TGTGCCAGCAGCCCCGGGGCCCTGTCCAACGATACGCAGTATTTT. The chain employs TRBV7-6 and TRBJ2-3; TRBD1 or TRBD2 may be the D gene (5 bases each). The germline V and J ends were trimmed by 5 bases and 6 bases, with 18 bases remaining between them. This CDR3 spans 15 amino acids. Germline CDR1 SGHVS, CDR2 FNYEAQ.

The rearrangement joins TRBV5-1 to TRBJ2-1, with 9 positions matching TRBD1. CDR1 is SGHRS, CDR2 YFSETQ, per germline. The CDR3 extends over 14 amino acids. V shed 3 bases and J 7 bases; nucleotides not matched to a gene: 5. As DNA, the CDR3 is TGCGCCAGCAGCTGGGGACAGGGTAGGAATGAGCAGTTCTTC. As protein: CASSWGQGRNEQFF.

The gene calls are TRBV11-2 and TRBJ2-7, with D unclear. Looked up from germline, CDR1 is SGHAT and CDR2 is FQNNGV. V was trimmed by 5 bases and J by 5 bases, leaving 7 bases between them. CDR3 length: 11 residues. DNA for the CDR3: TGTGCCAGCAGCGCCTCAAACGAGCAGTACTTC. It specifies CASSASNEQYF.

The chain has TRBV28 and TRBJ2-5; no reliable D call. Looked up from germline, CDR1 is MDHEN and CDR2 is SYDVKM. Deletions cut 8 bases from V and 2 bases from J, with 15 bases between. CDR3 length: 14 residues. This CDR3 is CASEDAGRQETQYF. The CDR3 DNA is TGTGCCAGCGAGGACGCAGGACGGCAAGAGACCCAGTACTTC.

The chain is built from TRBV27 and TRBJ2-1; 12 nucleotides align to TRBD2. CDR3 length equals 15 residues. Germline V gene sequence: CDR1 MNHEY, CDR2 SMNVEV (reference sequence). The V gene end was trimmed by 4 bases and the J gene end by 5 bases; junction bases not matched to a gene: 3. The CDR3 region is CASSSLAGGNNEQFF. For the CDR3, the DNA is TGTGCCAGCAGTTCCCTAGCGGGAGGGAACAATGAGCAGTTCTTC.

This chain joins TRBV5-1 and TRBJ1-1; no clear D. This CDR3 spans 15 amino acids. From germline, CDR1 is SGHRS and CDR2 YFSETQ. V lost 1 base and J 6 bases, leaving 16 bases between the germline ends. CDR3 DNA: TGCGCCAGCAGCTTGAGCACAGCTCCGTACGCTGAAGCTTTCTTT. Translated, it gives CASSLSTAPYAEAFF.

The chain carries TRBV5-1 and TRBJ2-7, with D possibly being TRBD1 (5 bases). CDR1 is SGHRS and CDR2 is YFSETQ in the germline V gene. Trimming took 8 bases from V and 6 from J, leaving 21 bases between them. CDR3 length: 14 amino acids. CDR3 loop: CASQLVGAETEQYV. The DNA of the CDR3 is TGCGCCAGTCAGCTGGTAGGGGCGGAGACCGAGCAGTACGTC.

The chain employs TRBV5-6 and TRBJ2-6; 11 bases agree with TRBD1. The CDR3 sequence is 19 residues long. V lost 3 bases and J lost 4; bases outside the gene matches: 12. Looked up from germline, CDR1 is SGHDT and CDR2 is YYEEEE. The CDR3 spells CASSSGQGAILTGANVLTF. In DNA, the CDR3 is TGTGCCAGCAGCTCCGGACAGGGGGCGATTCTTACCGGGGCCAACGTCCTGACTTTC. The entire variable domain, with the rest obtained from reference TRBV5-6 and TRBJ2-6, is as follows: DAGVTQSPTHLIKTRGQQVTLRCSPKSGHDTVSWYQQALGQGPQFIFQYYEEEERQRGNFPDRFSGHQFPNYSSELNVNALLLGDSALYLCASSSGQGAILTGANVLTFGAGSRLTVL.

The CDR3 nucleotides are TGCGCCAGCAGCTTGGTGGTAGCGGATTCCTACAATGAGCAGTTCTTC. Translation gives CASSLVVADSYNEQFF. This sequence joins TRBV5-1 and TRBJ2-1, with a tentative D call TRBD2 (6 bases). Germline assignment: CDR1 SGHRS and CDR2 YFSETQ. The CDR3 sequence is 16 residues long. Deletions cut 0 bases from V and 1 base from J, with 11 bases between. The complete variable domain, with remaining parts taken from reference TRBV5-1 and TRBJ2-1, reads KAGVTQTPRYLIKTRGQQVTLSCSPISGHRSVSWYQQTPGQGLQFLFEYFSETQRNKGNFPGRFSGRQFSNSRSEMNVSTLELGDSALYLCASSLVVADSYNEQFFGPGTRLTVL.

The CDR3 is CASSFARDYNSPLHF. The CDR3 nucleotides are TGTGCCAGCAGCTTTGCCAGGGACTATAATTCACCCCTCCACTTT. V usage is TRBV7-9 and J usage is TRBJ1-6, with D perhaps TRBD1 (5 bases). The CDR3 consists of 15 residues. Germline loops: CDR1 SEHNR, CDR2 FQNEAQ (reference sequence). V shed 3 bases and J shed 3 bases, with 9 bases lying between them.

This sequence joins TRBV5-1 and TRBJ2-2; 9 bases line up with TRBD1. The CDR3 covers 15 residues. V shed 0 bases, J shed 6 bases, and the junction held 3 bases outside the gene matches. Germline loops: CDR1 SGHRS, CDR2 YFSETQ. CDR3 residues: CASSLVDRGSGELFF. The DNA of the CDR3 is TGCGCCAGCAGCTTGGTGGACAGGGGATCCGGGGAGCTGTTTTTT.

With respect to this clonotype: Relative to the germline gene, one junction end is altered; a read error may explain this. J is TRBJ1-1 and V is TRBV19, with unresolved D. The CDR3 runs 12 residues. CDR1 LNHDA and CDR2 SQIVND come from the germline V gene (reference sequence). The CDR3 loop reads CAGSAGWTEAFF. CDR3 in DNA: TGTGCCGGTAGTGCAGGTTGGACTGAAGCTTTCTTT. The whole variable domain, filled in from reference TRBV19 and TRBJ1-1, reads DGGITQSPKYLFRKEGQNVTLSCEQNLNHDAMYWYRQDPGQGLRLIYYSQIVNDFQKGDIAEGYSVSREKKESFPLTVTSAQKNPTAFYLCAGSAGWTEAFFGQGTRLTVV.

This chain connects TRBV5-6 to TRBJ2-1; D may be TRBD2 (5 bases). The V end was cut by 1 base, the J end by 3 bases, with 11 bases between. The CDR3 totals 15 residues. Germline V gene lookup returns CDR1 SGHDT and CDR2 YYEEEE. CDR3: CASSLFPGGYNEQFF. CDR3 DNA: TGTGCCAGCAGCTTGTTCCCAGGAGGCTACAATGAGCAGTTCTTC.

Only a few counts were recorded for this clonotype. The chain combines TRBV19 with TRBJ1-1; D call uncertain. Germline CDR1 LNHDA, CDR2 SQIVND (reference sequence). Trimming stripped 6 bases from V and 1 base from J, with 9 bases between. The CDR3 contains 13 residues. CDR3 loop: CASSQGRNTEAFF. The CDR3 DNA sequence: TGTGCCAGTAGCCAAGGACGGAACACTGAAGCTTTCTTT.

The V and J genes are TRBV6-1 and TRBJ1-3; 8 bases are shared with TRBD1. The length of the CDR3 is 13 residues. V dropped 6 bases and J dropped 4; count of bases not matched to a gene: 2. CDR1 is MNHNS and CDR2 is SASEGT in the germline V gene. CDR3 coding DNA: TGTGCCAGCAGAGACAGGGGAGGAAACACCATATATTTT. Its translation: CASRDRGGNTIYF.

This chain links TRBV5-1 with TRBJ1-6; TRBD1 matches 8 bases. CDR3 size: 14 residues. J gave up 6 bases and V 5 bases, and 4 bases lay outside the gene matches. Germline CDR1 and CDR2: SGHRS and YFSETQ. The CDR3 DNA sequence: TGCGCCAGCAGGGAAGGACAGGGTAATTCACCCCTCCACTTT. The encoded protein is CASREGQGNSPLHF.

The genes are TRBV4-1 and TRBJ1-2; D unclear. Per the germline V gene, CDR1 is MGHRA and CDR2 is YSYEKL. Trimming left V 0 bases short and J 2 bases short, with 10 bases between. The CDR3 is 15 amino acids. CDR3 sequence: CASSQDLAANYGYTF. In DNA, the CDR3 is TGCGCCAGCAGCCAAGATCTCGCCGCGAACTATGGCTACACCTTC.

The rearrangement links TRBV10-3 to TRBJ2-5; D is ambiguous. Germline V gene lookup returns CDR1 ENHRY and CDR2 SYGVKD. V dropped 4 bases and J dropped 1 base, with 10 bases sitting between them. There are 14 residues in the CDR3. Here the CDR3 DNA reads TGTGCCATCAGTGGTTCTGGGCCCCAAGAGACCCAGTACTTC. Residues: CAISGSGPQETQYF.

V usage is TRBV20-1 and J usage is TRBJ2-3; D call uncertain. The length of the CDR3 is 13 residues. Trimming shortened V by 6 bases and J by 2 bases, and 12 bases separated the two germline ends. Germline CDR1 and CDR2: DFQATT and SNEGSKA (reference sequence). CDR3 region: CSASILVTDTQYF. In DNA, the CDR3 is TGCAGTGCCTCGATCCTAGTCACAGATACGCAGTATTTT.

The V and J genes are TRBV6-5 and TRBJ2-1; 8 bases align to TRBD2. J was trimmed by 5 bases and V by 3 bases; bases with no gene match: 9. This CDR3 contains 16 residues. Germline CDR1 is MNHEY and CDR2 is SVGAGI. The CDR3 sequence: CASSYSGLAFDNEQFF. The CDR3 DNA reads TGTGCCAGCAGTTATTCCGGACTAGCTTTCGACAATGAGCAGTTCTTC.

This sequence joins TRBV7-9 and TRBJ2-2; D possibly corresponds to TRBD1 (6 bases). In germline, CDR1 is SEHNR, CDR2 FQNEAQ (reference sequence). The CDR3 extends over 17 amino acids. V lost 5 bases and J 0 bases, leaving 16 bases between the germline ends. The CDR3 DNA reads TGTGCCAGCAGCCAAGGGTTTGGGACATCGAACACCGGGGAGCTGTTTTTT. Protein product: CASSQGFGTSNTGELFF.

This chain connects TRBV14 to TRBJ2-3, with D possibly matching TRBD1 (7 bases). CDR3 length: 17 amino acids. The V and J ends lost 0 bases and 1 base respectively, with 14 bases between them. Germline CDR1 SGHDN, CDR2 FVKESK. As DNA, the CDR3 is TGTGCCAGCAGCCAAGATCTTTCCAGGGGGGGCACAGATACGCAGTATTTT. It codes for CASSQDLSRGGTDTQYF.

The chain links TRBV7-9 to TRBJ2-7; the D gene is possibly TRBD2 (7 bases). Germline V CDR1 and CDR2: SEHNR, FQNEAQ (reference sequence). The CDR3 is 18 residues long. V was cut by 4 bases and J by 4 bases, with 26 bases left in between. The CDR3, as DNA: TGTGCCAGCAGCTCTACCCACTCCAGGGGCCGGGGGGCTTACGAGCAGTACGTC. It encodes CASSSTHSRGRGAYEQYV.

J is TRBJ1-1 and V is TRBV24-1; weak D call: TRBD1 (5 bases). The CDR3 runs to 11 residues. The germline CDR1 and CDR2 sequences are KGHDR and SFDVKD. The germline V and J ends were trimmed by 5 bases and 10 bases, with 10 bases remaining between them. The DNA of the CDR3 is TGTGCCACCAGTGGAGAGCAGGGAGCTTTCTTT. Translation gives CATSGEQGAFF.

The V call is TRBV24-1, the J call TRBJ2-2, with 8 bases identical to TRBD1. After removal of 4 bases from V and 7 bases from J, the junction contained 4 bases not matched to a gene. From germline, CDR1 is KGHDR and CDR2 SFDVKD. This CDR3 has 14 amino acids. Here the CDR3 reads CATSEAGTGGELFF. The CDR3 DNA follows: TGTGCCACCAGTGAAGCAGGGACAGGCGGGGAGCTGTTTTTT.

The chain employs TRBV5-1 and TRBJ1-2, with D unclear. This CDR3 spans 13 amino acids. V was trimmed by 3 bases and J by 8 bases, leaving 14 bases between them. The germline V gene encodes CDR1 SGHRS and CDR2 YFSETQ. This CDR3 reads CASSSLEDGGYTF. The CDR3 region has the DNA TGCGCCAGCAGCTCTCTCGAGGACGGCGGCTACACCTTC.